The TCR beta chain under discussion was sequenced for a study of type 1 regulatory T cells (dated by TCRdb to 2020 to 2023). About the investigation overall: An in vitro protocol by which a Tr1-enriched, alloantigen-specific CD4 T cell product named T-allo10 was generated was characterized in the study. T-allo10 was under clinical evaluation in patients with hematological malignancies receiving allogeneic hematopoietic stem cell transplantation.

Measured from the cysteine to the phenylalanine, the CDR3 is 15 residues long. The CDR3 DNA has 45 bases and is translated from base 1. CDR1 and CDR2 were assigned from the germline V gene as MNHEY and SVGAGI. Trimming takes 0 bases from V and 4 bases from J, and the germline ends sit 12 bases apart. Study-wide findings and limitations: Compared with non-Tr1 cells, Tr1 cells had a TCR repertoire that was more restricted, a finding the study read as clonal expansion induced by alloantigen.

Instrument used: Illumina MiSeq. Starting from the raw public reads, TCRdb applied fastp trimming at Q25, assembled clones with MiXCR and retained in-frame beta chains. One record per CDR3 amino acid sequence lists the most common genes and DNA. The sample table records tens of thousands of distinct CDR3 sequences; 20% of these occur just once. Of the sample, roughly 8.3% falls within the top ten clones. Details on this clonotype: Its antigen is unknown. No quality values exist for individual bases; no much larger clone is one base distant.

The sample consisted of cultured type 1 regulatory T (Tr1) cells, either the whole culture or a sorted fraction (not recorded which). The sample's cell subset or site label, decoded: type 1 regulatory T cells sorted from the T-allo10 product. The TCR sequence derives from a human donor in good health. The rearrangement joined TRBV6-5 to TRBJ1-1, with no confident D gene call. The CDR3 region reads CASSYSGSTLTEAFF. The bases read TGTGCCAGCAGTTACTCGGGCAGTACGCTCACTGAAGCTTTCTTT.